The 2 T cell receptor beta chains listed next were all sequenced from one sample in a study of response to subunit inactivated influenza vaccine. TCRdb re-called the RT-PCR reads through MiXCR, storing one row per CDR3 protein. The sample lists 500,000 to 600,000 distinct CDR3 sequences, less than 10% occurring once. Sequenced material: PBMCs from blood, taken roughly 24 months after vaccination. The origin of the receptors is a man aged 50 to 69 who received an inactivated influenza vaccine.

The table lists this clonotype with a few counts. The J gene is TRBJ2-7, the V gene TRBV20-1, with TRBD2 matching over 11 bases. The CDR3 loop spans 15 amino acids. The germline CDR1 and CDR2 sequences are DFQATT and SNEGSKA (reference sequence). Trimming at V came to 6 bases and at J to 2 bases, leaving 9 bases not matched to a gene. The CDR3: CSATGTSGKAYEQYF. In DNA form, the CDR3 reads TGCAGTGCCACGGGGACTAGCGGAAAAGCCTACGAGCAGTACTTC.

J is TRBJ2-2 and V is TRBV6-5; no reliable D call. This CDR3 spans 12 amino acids. The ends were cut back, 5 bases at V and 6 bases at J, with 7 bases in the middle. Germline loops: CDR1 MNHEY, CDR2 SVGAGI. DNA of the CDR3: TGTGCCAGCAGTGTACCCCCCGGGGAGCTGTTTTTT. It is translated as CASSVPPGELFF.